Listed below are T cell receptor beta chains from one sample, sequenced in a study of T cell repertoires in cytomegalovirus infection. One entry per CDR3 protein results from TCRdb running MiXCR on the reads. The repertoire holds 900,000 to 950,000 distinct CDR3 sequences, with roughly 30% as singletons. No antigen has been identified for these receptors. Sequencing used cultured CD8+ T cells from PBMCs, obtained from culture after CMV antigen stimulation. Receptors originate from a human donor in good health (CMV status not recorded). Some clones in this sample may be carry-over from other donors' samples. Each CDR3 is given with its conserved first and last residue. D genes are given only for firm matches. The size entry is marked missing in some rows and otherwise reads once, few, many or a size class.

d_call: TRBD2
clone_size: once
v_call: TRBV27
j_call: TRBJ2-3
cdr3_nt: TGTGCCAGCAGTTTCACTCCCCAGCGGGGGGTATCCACAGATACGCAGTATTTT
cdr3_aa: CASSFTPQRGVSTDTQYF

d_call: -
clone_size: -
v_call: TRBV5-1
j_call: TRBJ2-2
cdr3_nt: TGCGCCAGCAGCCCCCGGGACCCCCCCACCGGGGAGCTGTTTTTT
cdr3_aa: CASSPRDPPTGELFF

d_call: -
clone_size: -
v_call: TRBV29-1
j_call: TRBJ2-2
cdr3_nt: TGCAGCGTTGGGAGGGGTTCGGGCACCGGGGAGCTGTTTTTT
cdr3_aa: CSVGRGSGTGELFF

d_call: -
clone_size: many
v_call: TRBV28
j_call: TRBJ2-3
cdr3_nt: TGTGCCTGGGGGGACACAGATACGCAGTATTTT
cdr3_aa: CAWGDTDTQYF

d_call: -
clone_size: -
v_call: TRBV28
j_call: TRBJ1-5
cdr3_nt: TGTGCCAGCAGTTCTACAGGGATTGGTCAGCCCCAGCATTTT
cdr3_aa: CASSSTGIGQPQHF

d_call: TRBD1
clone_size: -
v_call: TRBV7-8
j_call: TRBJ2-7
cdr3_nt: TGTGCCAGCAGCTTAGATCGGACAGGGGATTACGAGCAGTACTTC
cdr3_aa: CASSLDRTGDYEQYF

d_call: -
clone_size: many
v_call: TRBV12-3/TRBV12-4
j_call: TRBJ1-5
cdr3_nt: TGTGCCAGCACCATAGGCGGGAATCAGCCCCAGCATTTT
cdr3_aa: CASTIGGNQPQHF

d_call: -
clone_size: few
v_call: TRBV6-1
j_call: TRBJ1-1
cdr3_nt: TGTGCCAGCAGTGAAGCTATGGGGGGCGTTACTGAAGCTTTCTTT
cdr3_aa: CASSEAMGGVTEAFF

d_call: TRBD1
clone_size: many
v_call: TRBV28
j_call: TRBJ1-2
cdr3_nt: TGTGCCAGCAGTTCTAGGGACAGGGGGCTGGGCTATGGCTACACCTTC
cdr3_aa: CASSSRDRGLGYGYTF

d_call: -
clone_size: many
v_call: TRBV7-2
j_call: TRBJ2-1
cdr3_nt: TGTGCCAGCAGTTGGGGCTACCACAATGAGCAGTTCTTC
cdr3_aa: CASSWGYHNEQFF

d_call: -
clone_size: few
v_call: TRBV12-3/TRBV12-4
j_call: TRBJ1-1
cdr3_nt: TGTGCCAGCAGTTTGACAACCAAAACGAACACTGAAGCTTTCTTT
cdr3_aa: CASSLTTKTNTEAFF

d_call: -
clone_size: many
v_call: TRBV7-2
j_call: TRBJ2-5
cdr3_nt: TGTGCCAGCAGCTTAGAAGCGGAGACCCAGTACTTC
cdr3_aa: CASSLEAETQYF

d_call: -
clone_size: few
v_call: TRBV10-3
j_call: TRBJ1-2
cdr3_nt: TGTGCCATCAGTGAGCGAGGGGGTCATGGCTACACCTTC
cdr3_aa: CAISERGGHGYTF

d_call: -
clone_size: few
v_call: TRBV6-1
j_call: TRBJ1-2
cdr3_nt: TGTGCCAGTACAGATGGGGGGAGCTATGGCTACACCTTC
cdr3_aa: CASTDGGSYGYTF

d_call: -
clone_size: many
v_call: TRBV27
j_call: TRBJ1-5
cdr3_nt: TGTGCCAGCAGTTTATCGTGGGGTCAGCCCCAGCATTTT
cdr3_aa: CASSLSWGQPQHF

d_call: -
clone_size: few
v_call: TRBV12-3/TRBV12-4
j_call: TRBJ2-7
cdr3_nt: TGTGCCAGCAGAACTGGATCCCCCACGTCGGCGGAGCAGTACTTC
cdr3_aa: CASRTGSPTSAEQYF

d_call: -
clone_size: few
v_call: TRBV14
j_call: TRBJ2-3
cdr3_nt: TGTGCCAGCAGCCAAGCGAACAGGGCTGCAGATACGCAGTATTTT
cdr3_aa: CASSQANRAADTQYF

d_call: TRBD1
clone_size: few
v_call: TRBV6-2/TRBV6-3
j_call: TRBJ2-1
cdr3_nt: TGTGCCAGCACCAACCGGGACAGGGACTACAATGAGCAGTTCTTC
cdr3_aa: CASTNRDRDYNEQFF

d_call: -
clone_size: -
v_call: TRBV6-5
j_call: TRBJ2-3
cdr3_nt: TGTGCCAGCAGCCCCGGGCCCCGGGTAGATACGCAGTATTTT
cdr3_aa: CASSPGPRVDTQYF

d_call: -
clone_size: many
v_call: TRBV7-2
j_call: TRBJ2-7
cdr3_nt: TGTGCCAGCAGCCCGTGGGCGGGCCTCTACGAGCAGTACTTC
cdr3_aa: CASSPWAGLYEQYF

d_call: -
clone_size: -
v_call: TRBV19
j_call: TRBJ2-7
cdr3_nt: TGTGCCAGCGGGCTAGGGGACTCCTACGAGCAGTACTTC
cdr3_aa: CASGLGDSYEQYF

d_call: -
clone_size: few
v_call: TRBV15
j_call: TRBJ2-1
cdr3_nt: TGTGCCACCAGCAGAGTCGGGCAGCCCAACAATGAGCAGTTCTTC
cdr3_aa: CATSRVGQPNNEQFF

d_call: -
clone_size: few
v_call: TRBV20-1
j_call: TRBJ2-6
cdr3_nt: TGCAGTGCCCCCAGGGAACTAGGGGCCAACGTCCTGACTTTC
cdr3_aa: CSAPRELGANVLTF

d_call: -
clone_size: few
v_call: TRBV27
j_call: TRBJ2-5
cdr3_nt: TGTGCCAGCAGTTTAAGGACACCTCCCGAGACCCAGTACTTC
cdr3_aa: CASSLRTPPETQYF

d_call: -
clone_size: few
v_call: TRBV27
j_call: TRBJ2-5
cdr3_nt: TGTGCCAGCAGTCTGGAGGCCAGCCATAGGGAGACCCAGTACTTC
cdr3_aa: CASSLEASHRETQYF

d_call: -
clone_size: -
v_call: TRBV27
j_call: TRBJ2-4
cdr3_nt: TGTGCCAGCGGGAATTCGGACAAAAACATTCAGTACTTC
cdr3_aa: CASGNSDKNIQYF

d_call: -
clone_size: many
v_call: TRBV20-1
j_call: TRBJ1-1
cdr3_nt: TGCAGTGCTCCGACTAGGGAAATACTATATGGGCCTGAAGCTTTCTTT
cdr3_aa: CSAPTREILYGPEAFF

d_call: TRBD1
clone_size: -
v_call: TRBV3-1
j_call: TRBJ1-2
cdr3_nt: TGTGCCAGCAGCCAAGATCCAACAGGGGGTGGCTACACCTTC
cdr3_aa: CASSQDPTGGGYTF

d_call: TRBD2
clone_size: -
v_call: TRBV2
j_call: TRBJ2-5
cdr3_nt: TGTGCCAGCTACGGGGGGGCGAGAGAGACCCAGTACTTC
cdr3_aa: CASYGGARETQYF

d_call: TRBD2
clone_size: few
v_call: TRBV25-1
j_call: TRBJ2-5
cdr3_nt: TGTGCCAGCAATAGAGGACTAGCGACGGGGGGGACCCAGTACTTC
cdr3_aa: CASNRGLATGGTQYF

d_call: -
clone_size: many
v_call: TRBV12-3/TRBV12-4
j_call: TRBJ1-5
cdr3_nt: TGTGCCAGCAGTTTAAATCCTGTTAATCAGCCCCAGCATTTT
cdr3_aa: CASSLNPVNQPQHF

d_call: -
clone_size: -
v_call: TRBV7-9
j_call: TRBJ2-1
cdr3_nt: TGTGCCAGCAGCCCGGATGGACGCGATGAGCAGTTCTTC
cdr3_aa: CASSPDGRDEQFF

d_call: -
clone_size: -
v_call: TRBV7-8
j_call: TRBJ2-1
cdr3_nt: TGTGCCAGCAGCCCCGAGAATGAGCAGTTCTTC
cdr3_aa: CASSPENEQFF

d_call: -
clone_size: -
v_call: TRBV9
j_call: TRBJ2-1
cdr3_nt: TGTGCCAGCAGCGAGGGGGGGGCCACGGGACAGTTCTACAATGAGCAGTTCTTC
cdr3_aa: CASSEGGATGQFYNEQFF

d_call: -
clone_size: few
v_call: TRBV15
j_call: TRBJ1-5
cdr3_nt: TGTGCCACCAAGGGAGAACTTAGCAATCAGCCCCAGCATTTT
cdr3_aa: CATKGELSNQPQHF

d_call: TRBD1
clone_size: many
v_call: TRBV27
j_call: TRBJ2-7
cdr3_nt: TGTGCCAGCAGTCTGGGACAGGGTAGCGAGCAGTACTTC
cdr3_aa: CASSLGQGSEQYF

d_call: -
clone_size: -
v_call: TRBV4-1
j_call: TRBJ2-3
cdr3_nt: TGTGCCAGCAGCCAAGAGGGTCTATCCGGGGATACGCAGTATTTT
cdr3_aa: CASSQEGLSGDTQYF

d_call: -
clone_size: -
v_call: TRBV4-3
j_call: TRBJ1-1
cdr3_nt: TGCGCCAGCAGGCAAGATTGGGGCCCCGGTGAAGCTTTCTTT
cdr3_aa: CASRQDWGPGEAFF

d_call: -
clone_size: many
v_call: TRBV12-3/TRBV12-4
j_call: TRBJ2-2
cdr3_nt: TGTGCCAGCAATTTGGGGCTTCGGGGCACCGGGGAGCTGTTTTTT
cdr3_aa: CASNLGLRGTGELFF

d_call: TRBD2
clone_size: -
v_call: TRBV27
j_call: TRBJ2-1
cdr3_nt: TGTGCCAGCAGTTTATTACAGACGGGACTAGCGGCCTACAATAAGCAGTTCTTC
cdr3_aa: CASSLLQTGLAAYNKQFF

d_call: -
clone_size: many
v_call: TRBV12-3/TRBV12-4
j_call: TRBJ1-4
cdr3_nt: TGTGCCAGCAGTTTGGGACAACCGCTTGCAACTAATGAAAAACTGTTTTTT
cdr3_aa: CASSLGQPLATNEKLFF

d_call: -
clone_size: -
v_call: TRBV7-8
j_call: TRBJ1-3
cdr3_nt: TGTGCCAGCAACGTCCAGGGAGTAGGTGAAAACACCATATATTTT
cdr3_aa: CASNVQGVGENTIYF

d_call: -
clone_size: few
v_call: TRBV6-2/TRBV6-3
j_call: TRBJ1-6
cdr3_nt: TGTGCCAGCAGCGAAGACAGAGTGGGATCACCCCTCCACTTT
cdr3_aa: CASSEDRVGSPLHF

d_call: -
clone_size: -
v_call: TRBV10-3
j_call: TRBJ1-3
cdr3_nt: TGTGCCATCCGCCGGGACACGGAAAACACCATATATTTT
cdr3_aa: CAIRRDTENTIYF

d_call: TRBD1
clone_size: -
v_call: TRBV4-1
j_call: TRBJ2-1
cdr3_nt: TGCGCCAGCAGCCTTACAAGGACAGGGTATATCTACAATGAGCAGTTCTTC
cdr3_aa: CASSLTRTGYIYNEQFF

d_call: -
clone_size: many
v_call: TRBV7-9
j_call: TRBJ2-5
cdr3_nt: TGTGCCAGCACCCCCGAGGGGACGGAGACCCAGTACTTC
cdr3_aa: CASTPEGTETQYF

d_call: TRBD1
clone_size: -
v_call: TRBV27
j_call: TRBJ1-2
cdr3_nt: TGTGCCAGCAGTTCCCAGGGGGAGAAGACCTATGGCTACACCTTC
cdr3_aa: CASSSQGEKTYGYTF

d_call: -
clone_size: many
v_call: TRBV7-6
j_call: TRBJ2-1
cdr3_nt: TGTGCCAGCAGCTTAGAAGGCTACAGCTCCTACAATGAGCAGTTCTTC
cdr3_aa: CASSLEGYSSYNEQFF

d_call: TRBD2
clone_size: -
v_call: TRBV28
j_call: TRBJ2-2
cdr3_nt: TGTGCCAGCAGTCCGGGAGGGACAAATGCCGGGGAGCTGTTTTTT
cdr3_aa: CASSPGGTNAGELFF

d_call: -
clone_size: -
v_call: TRBV20-1
j_call: TRBJ1-4
cdr3_nt: TGCAGTGCTAGAGATGTTAGACAGGCTAATGAAAAACTGTTTTTT
cdr3_aa: CSARDVRQANEKLFF